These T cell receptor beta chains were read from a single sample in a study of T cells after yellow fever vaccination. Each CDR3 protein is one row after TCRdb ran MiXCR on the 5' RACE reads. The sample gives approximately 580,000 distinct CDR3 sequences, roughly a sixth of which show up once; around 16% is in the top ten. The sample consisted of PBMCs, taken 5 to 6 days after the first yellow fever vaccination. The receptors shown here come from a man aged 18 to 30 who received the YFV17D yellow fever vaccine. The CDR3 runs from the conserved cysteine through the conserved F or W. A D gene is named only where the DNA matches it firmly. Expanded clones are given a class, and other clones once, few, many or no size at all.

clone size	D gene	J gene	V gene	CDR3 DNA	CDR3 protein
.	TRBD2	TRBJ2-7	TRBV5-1	TGCGCCAGCAGCCCAGCGGGGGGGACCTACGAGCAGTACTTC	CASSPAGGTYEQYF
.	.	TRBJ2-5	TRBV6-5	TGTGCCAGCAGTTACTCCTGGGGGACCCAGTACTTC	CASSYSWGTQYF
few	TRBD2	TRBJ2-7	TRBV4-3	TGCGCCAGCAGCCCAGGGACTAGCGGGGGGAACGAGCAGTACTTC	CASSPGTSGGNEQYF
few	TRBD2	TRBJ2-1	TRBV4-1	TGCGCCAGCAGCCACTCTCGGGCGGGGGGGCCTTACAATGAGCAGTTCTTC	CASSHSRAGGPYNEQFF
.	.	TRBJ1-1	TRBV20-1	TGCAGTGCTAGAATGGGGAACACTGAAGCTTTCTTT	CSARMGNTEAFF
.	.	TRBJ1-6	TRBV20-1	TGCAGTGCTCCCCCACCAATCCCGTGGATGGGGGGCCTTTATAATTCACCCCTCCACTTT	CSAPPPIPWMGGLYNSPLHF
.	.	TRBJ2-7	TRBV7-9	TGTGCCAGCAGCAACGAGGAAAGGGGCTCGCCCTACGAGCAGTACTTC	CASSNEERGSPYEQYF
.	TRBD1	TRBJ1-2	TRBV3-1	TGTGCCAGCAGCCAAGATCCCGGGACAGGGTATGGCTACACCTTC	CASSQDPGTGYGYTF
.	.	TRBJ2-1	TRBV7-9	TGTGCCAGCAGCCCACCCCGCATGCGGGAGCAGTTCTTC	CASSPPRMREQFF
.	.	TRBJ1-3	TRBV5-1	TGCGCCAGCAGCTTGGCCGGGGGGAACTCTGGAAACACCATATATTTT	CASSLAGGNSGNTIYF
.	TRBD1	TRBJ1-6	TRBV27	TGTGCCAGCAGCGCGACAGGGGGTAGACTTGGAAATTCACCCCTCCACTTT	CASSATGGRLGNSPLHF
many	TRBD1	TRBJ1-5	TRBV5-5	TGTGCCAGCAGCTTGAGGGGGAACAGGGGACAGCCCCAGCATTTT	CASSLRGNRGQPQHF
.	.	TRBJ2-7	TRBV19	TGTGCCAGTACAGACAGCAACTCCTACGAGCAGTACTTC	CASTDSNSYEQYF
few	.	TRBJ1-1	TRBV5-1	TGCGCCAGCAGCTTGGGGGACGGCGGCCGACTAAACACTGAAGCTTTCTTT	CASSLGDGGRLNTEAFF
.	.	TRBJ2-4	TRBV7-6	TGTGCCAGCAGCTCGGGGGGACAGAAAAACATTCAGTACTTC	CASSSGGQKNIQYF
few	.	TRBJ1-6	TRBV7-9	TGTGCCAGCAGCTTGGGTCACAGTAATTCACCCCTCCACTTT	CASSLGHSNSPLHF
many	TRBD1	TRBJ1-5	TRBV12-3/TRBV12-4	TGTGCCAGCAGACAGGGGGGTCAGCCCCAGCATTTT	CASRQGGQPQHF
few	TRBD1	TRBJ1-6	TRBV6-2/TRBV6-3	TGTGCCAGCAGTTACTCGTCAGGGGGTAATTCACCCCTCCACTTT	CASSYSSGGNSPLHF
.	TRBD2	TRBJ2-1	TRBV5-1	TGCGCCAGCAGCGAGGCGGGGAGGGATGAGCAGTTCTTC	CASSEAGRDEQFF
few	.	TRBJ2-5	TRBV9	TGTGCCAGCAGTTCGGGGGTGGAGACCCAGTACTTC	CASSSGVETQYF
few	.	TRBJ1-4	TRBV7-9	TGTGCCAGCAGCCGGCACAGGGCAACTAATGAAAAACTGTTTTTT	CASSRHRATNEKLFF
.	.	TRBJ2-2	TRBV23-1	TGCGCCAGCAGCCGTACTACAGGGTCGGCCGGGGAGCTGTTTTTT	CASSRTTGSAGELFF
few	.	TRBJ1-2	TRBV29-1	TGCAGCGTTGAAGGCAGTCCCAATTTCTATGGCTACACCTTC	CSVEGSPNFYGYTF
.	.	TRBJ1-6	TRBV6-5	TGTGCCAGCAGTTATGTGGGGTCCTATAATTCACCCCTCCACTTT	CASSYVGSYNSPLHF
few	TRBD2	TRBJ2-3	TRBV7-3	TGTGCCAGCAAGGAGCGGGGGGGCTCAGATACGCAGTATTTT	CASKERGGSDTQYF
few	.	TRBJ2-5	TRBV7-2	TGTGCCAGCAGCTTAGGGGGAGTCGGTGTTTACTTC	CASSLGGVGVYF
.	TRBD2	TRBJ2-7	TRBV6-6	TGTGCCAGCATGCGGGGGGGCGTCGAGCAGTACTTC	CASMRGGVEQYF
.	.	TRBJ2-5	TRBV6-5	TGTGCCAGCAGTTACTCGATGGGGATTCGAGCCTCAGAGACCCAGTACTTC	CASSYSMGIRASETQYF
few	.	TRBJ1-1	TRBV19	TGTGCCAGTAGTTCGCGAGCGAACACTGAAGCTTTCTTT	CASSSRANTEAFF
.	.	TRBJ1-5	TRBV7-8	TGTGCCAGCAGCTTTAGTGAAGAGCAGCCCCAGCATTTT	CASSFSEEQPQHF
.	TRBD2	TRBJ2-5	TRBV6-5	TGTGCCAGCAGTTACGCTAGCGGGACCCAGTACTTC	CASSYASGTQYF
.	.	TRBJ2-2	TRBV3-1	TGTGCCAGCAGCCCCCTTGGGCCGGGGGTTGGCGGGGAGCTGTTTTTT	CASSPLGPGVGGELFF
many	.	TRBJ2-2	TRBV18	TGTGCCAGCACTACCGCAGGGGCGAACACCGGGGAGCTGTTTTTT	CASTTAGANTGELFF
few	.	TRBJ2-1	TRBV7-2	TGTGCCAGCAGCTTATGGACGGACTACAATGAGCAGTTCTTC	CASSLWTDYNEQFF
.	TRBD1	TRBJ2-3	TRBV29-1	TGCAGCGGGACAGGGGAAGGCACAGATACGCAGTATTTT	CSGTGEGTDTQYF
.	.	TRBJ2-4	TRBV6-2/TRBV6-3	TGTGCCAGCAGCCCCGGGAGCGCTTCGATTCAGTACTTC	CASSPGSASIQYF
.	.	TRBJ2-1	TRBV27	TGTGCCAGCAGTTTATACATCGGGGGCTACAATGAGCAGTTCTTC	CASSLYIGGYNEQFF
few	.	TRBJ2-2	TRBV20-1	TGCAGTGCTAGTAGCCAAGCCCTCGGGGAGCTGTTTTTT	CSASSQALGELFF
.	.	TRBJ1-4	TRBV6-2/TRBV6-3	TGTGCCAGCAGCTCCCTGTATGCAGCAACTAATGAAAAACTGTTTTTT	CASSSLYAATNEKLFF
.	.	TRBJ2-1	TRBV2	TGTGCCAGCAGCCGGGATCAGCTCGTGGGTGAGCAGTTCTTC	CASSRDQLVGEQFF
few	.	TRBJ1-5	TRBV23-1	TGCGCCAGCAGTCACCCTTCGATTCCTTGGCGCAATCAGCCCCAGCATTTT	CASSHPSIPWRNQPQHF